A single sample is the source of the 10 T cell receptor beta chains below, sequenced in a study of blood T cell repertoires in COVID-19. This table comes from immunoSEQ multiplex PCR, and its TCRdb copy is limited to in-frame clones, with some not included. This sample has 65,000 to 75,000 clones, with 70% to 75% found just once. Source material: peripheral blood. The source is a man between 65 and 79 years old with acute or convalescent COVID-19.

The chain links TRBV4-1 to TRBJ2-4; the match to TRBD2 covers 7 bases. Trimming at V came to 2 bases and at J to 1 base, leaving 14 bases not matched to a gene. CDR1 is MGHRA, CDR2 YSYEKL, per germline. The CDR3 contains 19 residues. CDR3 sequence reads: CASSQRDGGLAVAKNIQYF. CDR3 nucleotides: TGCGCCAGCAGCCAAAGAGACGGTGGGCTAGCGGTGGCCAAAAACATTCAGTACTTC.

The chain carries TRBV5-1 and TRBJ1-6; perhaps TRBD1 as D (6 bases). Germline V gives CDR1 SGHRS, CDR2 YFSETQ. Trimming took off 2 bases at V and 4 bases at J, with 10 bases between the two ends. This CDR3 spans 15 amino acids. CDR3 protein: CASSFSGEYNSPLHF. CDR3 in DNA: TGCGCCAGCAGCTTCTCAGGGGAGTATAATTCACCCCTCCACTTT.

The chain links TRBV28 to TRBJ2-7; D is undetermined. Germline V gives CDR1 MDHEN, CDR2 SYDVKM. Trimming shortened V by 7 bases and J by 2 bases, and 12 bases separated the two germline ends. CDR3 length equals 13 residues. CDR3 in DNA: TGTGCCAGCATTAGCACCCAGACCTACGAGCAGTACTTC. Translated: CASISTQTYEQYF.

This chain links TRBV28 with TRBJ2-1, with 12 bases aligning to TRBD2. The CDR3 is 15 amino acids. V was pared by 6 bases and J by 8 bases, with 8 bases of the junction left unmatched. The V gene's germline CDR1 is MDHEN and CDR2 SYDVKM. DNA of the CDR3: TGTGCCAGCAGCTCCACTCTAGCGGGAGGGCATGAGCAGTTCTTC. Translated, it gives CASSSTLAGGHEQFF.

This chain uses TRBV10-3 with TRBJ2-7; 8 nucleotides align to TRBD1. Unmatched junction bases numbered 4, after V lost 3 bases and J lost 3 bases. The length of the CDR3 is 14 residues. Germline V CDR1 and CDR2: ENHRY, SYGVKD. CDR3 in DNA: TGTGCCATCAGTGAAAATACAGGGGGCTACGAGCAGTACTTC. Translating gives CAISENTGGYEQYF.

The chain links TRBV19 to TRBJ2-1, with D possibly being TRBD2 (6 bases). Germline loops: CDR1 LNHDA, CDR2 SQIVND (reference sequence). V shed 1 base and J shed 1 base, with 11 bases lying between them. The CDR3 loop spans 16 amino acids. CDR3 bases: TGTGCCAGTAGTATAGTGCCAGCGGGTTCCTACAATGAGCAGTTCTTC. Translation: CASSIVPAGSYNEQFF.

The chain has TRBV6-5 and TRBJ2-2, with TRBD1 matching over 9 bases. This CDR3 has 14 amino acids. Unmatched junction bases numbered 6, after V lost 7 bases and J lost 6 bases. In germline, CDR1 is MNHEY, CDR2 SVGAGI. The CDR3 here is CASKPGQGSGELFF. CDR3 bases: TGTGCCAGCAAACCGGGACAGGGATCCGGGGAGCTGTTTTTT.

The rearrangement uses TRBV7-9 and TRBJ2-5; D is possibly TRBD1 (5 bases). CDR3 length equals 13 residues. V was clipped by 1 base and J by 4 bases, with 7 bases between them. Germline V gene data show CDR1 as SEHNR and CDR2 as FQNEAQ (reference sequence). The CDR3 DNA reads as TGTGCCAGCAGCTTAGTTAGGGGAGAGACCCAGTACTTC. It translates to CASSLVRGETQYF.

V usage is TRBV9 and J usage is TRBJ2-3; TRBD1 aligns across 8 bases. Per germline, CDR1 SGDLS and CDR2 YYNGEE. With 4 bases clipped from V and 4 bases from J, the junction kept 8 bases outside the gene matches. CDR3 length: 15 amino acids. DNA for the CDR3: TGTGCCAGCAGCACAAGACAGGGGTTCGCAGATACGCAGTATTTT. It yields the protein CASSTRQGFADTQYF.

J is TRBJ1-6 and V is TRBV27; 8 bases fit TRBD1. The CDR3 consists of 15 residues. CDR1 is MNHEY and CDR2 is SMNVEV in the germline V gene (reference sequence). J gave up 7 bases and V 4 bases, and 6 bases lay outside the gene matches. DNA for the CDR3: TGTGCCAGCAGTTCTGGGACAGGCTGGAATTCACCCCTCCACTTT. Protein: CASSSGTGWNSPLHF.